These 24 T cell receptor beta chains originate from one sample sequenced in a study of CD8 T cells in ankylosing spondylitis. TCRdb passed the 5' RACE reads through MiXCR, listing each CDR3 protein once. Of 250,000 to 400,000 distinct CDR3 sequences in the sample, roughly 12% were seen once. Sequencing was carried out using blood, either unsorted or a sorted T cell fraction (not recorded which). Receptors were obtained from a female donor with ankylosing spondylitis or in good health (not recorded which).

This clonotype was recorded many times. The CDR3 protein is CASSTRGRVSGNQPQHF. The CDR3, as DNA: TGTGCCAGCAGCACCCGAGGTAGGGTCTCGGGCAATCAGCCCCAGCATTTT. The chain is built from TRBV7-2 and TRBJ1-5; D is unresolved. Trimming shortened V by 5 bases and J by 2 bases, and 19 bases separated the two germline ends. The length of the CDR3 is 17 residues. Germline V lookup: CDR1 SGHTA, CDR2 FQGNSA.

V gene TRBV7-6 combines with J gene TRBJ2-1; D is possibly TRBD1 (5 bases). Per germline, CDR1 SGHVS and CDR2 FNYEAQ. Trimming took off 5 bases at V and 0 bases at J, with 14 bases between the two ends. CDR3 length: 16 amino acids. The CDR3 region is CASSMDIPSSYNEQFF. CDR3 nucleotides: TGTGCCAGCAGCATGGACATCCCCAGCTCCTACAATGAGCAGTTCTTC.

The chain carries TRBV20-1 and TRBJ2-5; 10 bases are shared with TRBD2. Germline loops: CDR1 DFQATT, CDR2 SNEGSKA (reference sequence). The CDR3 is made up of 15 amino acids. DNA for the CDR3: TGCAGCGGGAGTGGCGCTAGCGGGAGTTCTGAGACCCAGTACTTC. Its translation: CSGSGASGSSETQYF.

The table lists this clonotype with many counts. The genes are TRBV9 and TRBJ1-2; 7 bases fit TRBD1. Germline CDR1 and CDR2: SGDLS and YYNGEE. The CDR3 has 14 residues. Unmatched junction bases numbered 6, after V lost 6 bases and J lost 1 base. The chain's CDR3 is CASTTRGRNYGYTF. CDR3 coding DNA: TGTGCCAGCACAACGAGGGGGCGTAACTATGGCTACACCTTC.

This clonotype occurred many times. The chain couples TRBV15 to TRBJ1-6, with D possibly TRBD1 on 5 matching bases. Germline CDR1 is LNHNV and CDR2 is YYDKDF (reference sequence). The CDR3 has 13 residues. Trimming took 6 bases from V and 7 from J, leaving 10 bases between them. Here the CDR3 DNA reads TGTGCCACCAGTCGGGGGGTCAATTCACCCCTCCACTTT. This codes for CATSRGVNSPLHF. The entire variable domain, with the rest obtained from reference TRBV15 and TRBJ1-6, is as follows: DAMVIQNPRYQVTQFGKPVTLSCSQTLNHNVMYWYQQKSSQAPKLLFHYYDKDFNNEADTPDNFQSRRPNTSFCFLDIRSPGLGDTAMYLCATSRGVNSPLHFGNGTRLTVT.

A remark on this clonotype: This may arise from a read error, as a much more abundant clone is one base away. The chain employs TRBV5-1 and TRBJ2-3, with a tentative D call TRBD1 (6 bases). The CDR3 has 16 amino acids. The V gene's germline CDR1 is SGHRS and CDR2 YFSETQ. The germline V and J ends were trimmed by 6 bases and 6 bases, with 23 bases remaining between them. In DNA, the CDR3 is TGCGCCAGCACCCCAACTAAAGTGGGGGCCTTGGATACGCAGTATTTT. As protein: CASTPTKVGALDTQYF. Looking up the rest from reference TRBV5-1 and TRBJ2-3 gives the full variable domain: KAGVTQTPRYLIKTRGQQVTLSCSPISGHRSVSWYQQTPGQGLQFLFEYFSETQRNKGNFPGRFSGRQFSNSRSEMNVSTLELGDSALYLCASTPTKVGALDTQYFGPGTRLTVL.

As regards this clonotype: A much larger clone is a single base away; this may be a read error. No DNA is shown, since the ends of the CDR3 on it are uncertain; the CDR3 is the one TCRdb lists. The chain uses TRBV28 and TRBJ1-4. The CDR3 has 12 amino acids, counting both end residues. CDR1 MDHEN and CDR2 SYDVKM come from the germline V gene. CDR3 in amino acids: CASSFFGEKLFF.

The chain carries TRBV20-1 and TRBJ2-1; 7 bases agree with TRBD1. Unmatched junction bases numbered 3, after V lost 2 bases and J lost 8 bases. The CDR3 is 12 residues long. Looked up from germline, CDR1 is DFQATT and CDR2 is SNEGSKA (reference sequence). In nucleotides, the CDR3 is TGCAGTGCTAGACGACAGGGCGATGAGCAGTTCTTC. Translating gives CSARRQGDEQFF.

This clonotype occurred many times. The CDR3 DNA follows: TGCGCCAGCAGCTTGGCTAGGGGTGCCTCCAATTCACCCCTCCACTTT. Its translation is CASSLARGASNSPLHF. The chain uses TRBV5-1 and TRBJ1-6, with D perhaps matching TRBD1 (5 bases). The CDR3 loop spans 16 amino acids. With 0 bases removed from V and 7 bases from J, the gap between germline ends came to 14 bases. Germline V CDR1 and CDR2: SGHRS, YFSETQ. Together with reference TRBV5-1 and TRBJ1-6, the CDR3 gives the full variable domain: KAGVTQTPRYLIKTRGQQVTLSCSPISGHRSVSWYQQTPGQGLQFLFEYFSETQRNKGNFPGRFSGRQFSNSRSEMNVSTLELGDSALYLCASSLARGASNSPLHFGNGTRLTVT.

The table lists this clonotype with many counts. The chain is built from TRBV3-1 and TRBJ2-3; a possible D gene is TRBD2 (6 bases). The CDR3 runs 14 residues. CDR1 LGHDT and CDR2 YNNKEL come from the germline V gene (reference sequence). The V and J ends lost 0 bases and 5 bases respectively, with 9 bases between them. Written as DNA, the CDR3 is TGTGCCAGCAGCCAAGACCTGCGGGAAGATACGCAGTATTTT. As protein: CASSQDLREDTQYF.

This clonotype was detected ten times or more. The chain is built from TRBV7-9 and TRBJ2-2; 8 bases line up with TRBD1. Looked up from germline, CDR1 is SEHNR and CDR2 is FQNEAQ (reference sequence). With 1 base clipped from V and 4 bases from J, the junction kept 2 bases outside the gene matches. The CDR3 loop spans 15 amino acids. CDR3 sequence reads: CASSLGQGSTGELFF. As DNA, the CDR3 is TGTGCCAGCAGCTTAGGACAGGGGAGCACCGGGGAGCTGTTTTTT.

This clonotype showed up just a few times. V gene TRBV15 combines with J gene TRBJ1-4; D is perhaps TRBD1 (5 bases). The V end was cut by 1 base, the J end by 7 bases, with 16 bases between. The length of the CDR3 is 16 residues. Germline V gives CDR1 LNHNV, CDR2 YYDKDF (reference sequence). The CDR3 DNA sequence: TGTGCCACCAGCAGAGGGATGGGGGTCGTGGGTGAAAAACTGTTTTTT. It is translated as CATSRGMGVVGEKLFF.

There are many counts of this clonotype. The V and J genes are TRBV7-2 and TRBJ1-6, with 7 bases fitting TRBD1. The CDR3 covers 15 residues. The trim removed 0 bases at V and 7 bases at J, leaving 3 bases unmatched. In germline, CDR1 is SGHTA, CDR2 FQGNSA. The CDR3 here is CASSLATGKNSPLHF. The CDR3 region has the DNA TGTGCCAGCAGCTTAGCGACAGGGAAAAATTCACCCCTCCACTTT.

This clonotype was observed at least ten times. V usage is TRBV12-3 or TRBV12-4 and J usage is TRBJ2-5, with D hard to call. The CDR3 consists of 13 residues. V shed 7 bases and J shed 1 base, with 10 bases lying between them. The CDR3 DNA reads TGTGCCAGCACCTTCAGAACCCAAGAGACCCAGTACTTC. This gives the protein CASTFRTQETQYF.

Ten or more counts support this clonotype. The V call is TRBV20-1, the J call TRBJ1-4, with D possibly TRBD1 on 5 matching bases. The germline V gene has CDR1 DFQATT and CDR2 SNEGSKA (reference sequence). V shed 1 base and J shed 8 bases, with 11 bases lying between them. The CDR3 extends over 13 amino acids. The CDR3 loop reads CSARVGAREKLFF. The CDR3 coding sequence is TGCAGTGCTAGAGTTGGGGCACGAGAAAAACTGTTTTTT.

This clonotype was picked up one time. A much larger clone is a single base away; this may be a read error. The chain uses TRBV10-3 and TRBJ2-1; a weak D match, TRBD2 (6 bases). Between the trimmed V and J ends, which lost 6 bases and 12 bases, there was a span of 12 bases. The CDR3 covers 11 residues. Germline V gene data show CDR1 as ENHRY and CDR2 as SYGVKD. DNA of the CDR3: TGTGCCATCAGCCGGGAGAAGGTGCAGTTCTTC. Protein: CAISREKVQFF.

This sequence joins TRBV3-1 and TRBJ2-7; D not certain. This CDR3 comprises 15 residues. Germline V CDR1 and CDR2: LGHDT, YNNKEL (reference sequence). V lost 1 base to trimming and J lost 3 bases, with 13 bases between them. The CDR3 coding sequence is TGTGCCAGCAGCCAAGTAAGCCACTCCCGCTACGAGCAGTACTTC. Its translation is CASSQVSHSRYEQYF.

J is TRBJ1-2 and V is TRBV28; D is perhaps TRBD1 (5 bases). V lost 5 bases to trimming and J lost 7 bases, with 23 bases between them. The CDR3 runs to 16 residues. Germline CDR1 and CDR2: MDHEN and SYDVKM. CDR3 bases: TGTGCCAGCAGTCCGGCACTCGGGACGGCTGCAAGTGGCTACACCTTC. The encoded protein is CASSPALGTAASGYTF.

In its sample, this clonotype was seen a few times. J is TRBJ2-1 and V is TRBV2; unclear D gene. CDR1 and CDR2 from the germline V gene are SNHLY and FYNNEI. Trimming stripped 3 bases from V and 5 bases from J, with 17 bases between. This CDR3 has 16 amino acids. CDR3 bases: TGTGCCAGCAGTGATGGCAGCAATAGAATTAACAATGAGCAGTTCTTC. Translating it yields CASSDGSNRINNEQFF.

This clonotype came up many times. The V gene is TRBV28, the J gene TRBJ2-7; 13 bases map to TRBD2. After removal of 6 bases from V and 3 bases from J, the junction contained 2 bases not matched to a gene. This CDR3 has 14 residues. CDR1 is MDHEN, CDR2 SYDVKM, per germline. The CDR3 sequence: CASSGLAGDYEQYF. The DNA for the CDR3 is TGTGCCAGCAGCGGACTAGCGGGAGACTACGAGCAGTACTTC.

The sample holds a few counts of this clonotype. The V and J genes are TRBV11-2 and TRBJ2-4, with D perhaps matching TRBD1 (6 bases). From germline, CDR1 is SGHAT and CDR2 FQNNGV. This CDR3 is 15 amino acids long. V was shortened by 2 bases and J by 5 bases, with 13 bases between the two germline ends. CDR3 coding DNA: TGTGCCAGCAGCTTATTCGGTAGACAGGAAAACATTCAGTACTTC. It encodes CASSLFGRQENIQYF.

The chain recombines TRBV6-4 with TRBJ2-2, with D perhaps TRBD1 or TRBD2 (5 bases each). The V end was cut by 4 bases, the J end by 2 bases, with 8 bases between. Germline V gives CDR1 MRHNA, CDR2 SNTAGT. CDR3 length: 14 residues. The CDR3 sequence: CASSVGGNTGELFF. As DNA, the CDR3 is TGTGCCAGCAGTGTTGGGGGTAACACCGGGGAGCTGTTTTTT.

This clonotype was seen once. The chain combines TRBV7-2 with TRBJ2-5, with D unclear. Trimming pared 1 base from V and 1 base from J, leaving 10 bases between. The germline V gene encodes CDR1 SGHTA and CDR2 FQGNSA. This CDR3 spans 15 amino acids. The CDR3 DNA follows: TGTGCCAGCAGCTTAGTACTTAGTGTCCAAGAGACCCAGTACTTC. It codes for CASSLVLSVQETQYF.

This clonotype was recorded at least ten times. The chain recombines TRBV24-1 with TRBJ2-3, with 9 positions matching TRBD1. With 4 bases clipped from V and 2 bases from J, the junction kept 3 bases outside the gene matches. The CDR3 extends over 15 amino acids. Germline V gene data show CDR1 as KGHDR and CDR2 as SFDVKD. The CDR3 loop is CATSEGTGTTDTQYF. CDR3 coding DNA: TGTGCCACCAGTGAAGGGACAGGGACCACAGATACGCAGTATTTT.